This paragraph covers one T cell receptor (beta chain) sequence. No antigen is known for it. No base-level quality is on record; no much larger clone is a single base apart. The sample comes from a study of response to subunit inactivated influenza vaccine (dated by TCRdb to 2016 to 2018). With respect to the entire study: To follow how T cells responded to a trivalent subunit inactivated influenza vaccine, the researchers relied on deep quantitative profiling of the T cell receptor repertoire. The investigation overall reported the following: The authors proposed that each seasonal influenza vaccination may bring in only a limited number of new T cells.

The CDR3 covers 14 residues, taking in both the cysteine and the phenylalanine. Just CDR3 DNA is preserved here, 42 bases in frame from base 1. V lost 2 bases and J lost 5 bases; the stretch between them is 15 bases long. Per the germline V gene (reference sequence), DFQATT is the CDR1 and SNEGSKA is the CDR2. Library prep was done by RT-PCR. For sequencing, an Illumina HiSeq 2500 was employed. TCRdb reprocessed the public reads (quality trimming at Q25 with fastp, clone calling with MiXCR) and kept in-frame beta chains. Rows are unified per CDR3 protein, each entry keeping the most common DNA and genes. Recorded for this sample are some 500,000 distinct CDR3 sequences; more than 15% of them occurred a single time. The ten largest clonotypes hold approximately 3% of the sample.

This TCR came from a man aged 45 to 75 who received an inactivated influenza vaccine. Donor details come from another sample of the same person, matched by shared clones. This receptor chain uses TRBV20-1 and TRBJ2-5; a confident D gene designation cannot be given. Sequencing was performed on CD4+ T cells sorted from PBMCs, taken approximately 25 months after vaccination. The CDR3 protein is CSARPIDGRETQYF. Read as DNA, the sequence is TGCAGTGCTAGACCCATTGATGGTCGGGAGACCCAGTACTTC.